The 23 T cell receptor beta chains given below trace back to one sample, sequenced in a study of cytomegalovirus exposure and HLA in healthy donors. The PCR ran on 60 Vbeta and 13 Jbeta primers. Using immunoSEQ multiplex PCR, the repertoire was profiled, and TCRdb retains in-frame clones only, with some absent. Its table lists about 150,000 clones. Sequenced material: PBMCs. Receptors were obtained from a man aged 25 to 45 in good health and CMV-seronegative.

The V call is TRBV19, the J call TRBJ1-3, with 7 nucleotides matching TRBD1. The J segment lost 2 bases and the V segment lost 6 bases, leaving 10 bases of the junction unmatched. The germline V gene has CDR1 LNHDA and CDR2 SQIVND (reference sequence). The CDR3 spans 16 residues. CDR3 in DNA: TGTGCCAGTAGGACTGACAGGGAGGTTCCTGGAAACACCATATATTTT. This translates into CASRTDREVPGNTIYF.

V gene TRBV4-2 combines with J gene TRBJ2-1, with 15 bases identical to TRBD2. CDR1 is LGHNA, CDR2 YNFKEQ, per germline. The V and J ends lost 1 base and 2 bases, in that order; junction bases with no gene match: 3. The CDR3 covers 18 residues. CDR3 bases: TGTGCCAGCAGCCAAGGGACTAGCGGGAGGGCCGCCTACAATGAGCAGTTCTTC. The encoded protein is CASSQGTSGRAAYNEQFF.

The CDR3 sequence: CASSYGTFEQYF. The CDR3 nucleotides are TGTGCCAGCAGTTATGGGACATTCGAGCAGTACTTC. The J gene is TRBJ2-7, the V gene TRBV28; D perhaps matches TRBD1 (6 bases). The CDR3 is 12 residues long. The germline gives CDR1 MDHEN, CDR2 SYDVKM. Trimming removed 4 bases at V and 6 bases at J, with 10 bases between.

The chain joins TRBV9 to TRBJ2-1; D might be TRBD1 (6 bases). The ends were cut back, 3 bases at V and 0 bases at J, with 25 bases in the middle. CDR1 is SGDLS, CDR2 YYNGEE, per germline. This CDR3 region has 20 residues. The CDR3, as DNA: TGTGCCAGCAGCGCCCGGTGGGACACCGTTTCAAGGGCCTCCTACAATGAGCAGTTCTTC. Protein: CASSARWDTVSRASYNEQFF. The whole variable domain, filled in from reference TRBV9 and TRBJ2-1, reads DSGVTQTPKHLITATGQRVTLRCSPRSGDLSVYWYQQSLDQGLQFLIQYYNGEERAKGNILERFSAQQFPDLHSELNLSSLELGDSALYFCASSARWDTVSRASYNEQFFGPGTRLTVL.

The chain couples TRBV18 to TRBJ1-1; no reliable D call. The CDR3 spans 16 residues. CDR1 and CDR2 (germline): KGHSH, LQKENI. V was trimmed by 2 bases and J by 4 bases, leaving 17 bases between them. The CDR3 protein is CASSPREGLESTEAFF. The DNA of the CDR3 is TGTGCCAGCTCACCAAGAGAGGGCCTTGAGAGCACTGAAGCTTTCTTT.

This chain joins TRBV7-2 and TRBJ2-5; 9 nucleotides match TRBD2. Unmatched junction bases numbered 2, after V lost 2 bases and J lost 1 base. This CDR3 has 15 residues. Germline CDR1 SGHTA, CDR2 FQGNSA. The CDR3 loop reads CASSLYSGSQETQYF. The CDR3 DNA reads TGTGCCAGCAGCTTATATAGCGGGAGCCAAGAGACCCAGTACTTC.

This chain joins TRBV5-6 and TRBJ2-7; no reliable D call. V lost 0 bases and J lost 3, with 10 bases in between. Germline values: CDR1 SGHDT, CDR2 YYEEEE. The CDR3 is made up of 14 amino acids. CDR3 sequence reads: CASSLVDNFYEQYF. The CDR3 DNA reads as TGTGCCAGCAGCTTGGTCGACAACTTCTACGAGCAGTACTTC.

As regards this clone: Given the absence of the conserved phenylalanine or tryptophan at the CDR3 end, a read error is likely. The CDR3 loop reads CASSELPGRAEAFV. In nucleotides, the CDR3 is TGCGCCAGCAGCGAATTACCGGGAAGGGCTGAAGCTTTCGTT. J is TRBJ1-1 and V is TRBV5-1, with D unresolved. Germline V gene sequence: CDR1 SGHRS, CDR2 YFSETQ. Between the trimmed V and J ends, which lost 4 bases and 6 bases, there was a span of 16 bases. The CDR3 spans 14 residues.

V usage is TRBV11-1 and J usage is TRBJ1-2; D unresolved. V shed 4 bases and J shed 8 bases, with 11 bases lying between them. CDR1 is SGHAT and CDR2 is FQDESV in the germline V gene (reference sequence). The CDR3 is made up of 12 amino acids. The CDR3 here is CASSSSGTGYTF. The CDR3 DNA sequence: TGTGCCAGCAGCTCTAGCGGTACAGGCTACACCTTC. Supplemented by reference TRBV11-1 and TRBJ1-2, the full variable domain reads EAEVAQSPRYKITEKSQAVAFWCDPISGHATLYWYRQILGQGPELLVQFQDESVVDDSQLPKDRFSAERLKGVDSTLKIQPAELGDSAMYLCASSSSGTGYTFGSGTRLTVV.

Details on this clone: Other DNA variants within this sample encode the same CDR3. CDR3 amino acids: CASSWTGGAYEQYF. The CDR3 coding sequence is TGTGCCAGCAGTTGGACAGGGGGTGCCTACGAGCAGTACTTC. The chain combines TRBV6-5 with TRBJ2-7, with 10 bases matching TRBD1. CDR3 length: 14 residues. Germline V lookup: CDR1 MNHEY, CDR2 SVGAGI. J was trimmed by 2 bases and V by 4 bases; bases with no gene match: 2.

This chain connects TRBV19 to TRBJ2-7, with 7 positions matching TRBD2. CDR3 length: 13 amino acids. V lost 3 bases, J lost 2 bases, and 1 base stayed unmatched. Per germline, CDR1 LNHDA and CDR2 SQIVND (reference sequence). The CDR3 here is CASSMGGAYEQYF. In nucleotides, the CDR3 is TGTGCCAGTAGTATGGGAGGGGCCTACGAGCAGTACTTC.

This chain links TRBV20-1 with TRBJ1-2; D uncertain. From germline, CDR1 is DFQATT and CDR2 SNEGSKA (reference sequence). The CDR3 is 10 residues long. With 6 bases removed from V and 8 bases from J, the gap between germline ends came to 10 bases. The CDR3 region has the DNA TGCAGTGCCTACTCCAACGGCTACACCTTC. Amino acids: CSAYSNGYTF.

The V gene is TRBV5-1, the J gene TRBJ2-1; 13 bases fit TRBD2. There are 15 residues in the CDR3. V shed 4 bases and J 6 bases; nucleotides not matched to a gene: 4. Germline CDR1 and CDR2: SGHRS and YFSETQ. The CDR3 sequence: CASSEGTSGVNEQFF. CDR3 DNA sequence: TGCGCCAGCAGCGAGGGGACTAGCGGGGTCAATGAGCAGTTCTTC.

CDR3 region: CASSQGSRVFEETQYF. CDR3 nucleotide sequence: TGTGCCAGCAGCCAAGGTTCCAGGGTTTTCGAAGAGACCCAGTACTTC. V gene TRBV7-9 combines with J gene TRBJ2-5; TRBD1 might be the D (5 bases). Trimming left V 5 bases short and J 3 bases short, with 19 bases between. This CDR3 is 16 amino acids long. Germline CDR1 reads SEHNR; CDR2 reads FQNEAQ (reference sequence).

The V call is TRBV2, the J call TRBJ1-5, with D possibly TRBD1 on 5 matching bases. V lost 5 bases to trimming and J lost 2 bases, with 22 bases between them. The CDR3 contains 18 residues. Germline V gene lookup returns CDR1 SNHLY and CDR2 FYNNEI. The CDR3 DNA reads TGTGCCAGCAGTACAGACGACAGCGACCCCAGGGGCAATCAGCCCCAGCATTTT. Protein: CASSTDDSDPRGNQPQHF.

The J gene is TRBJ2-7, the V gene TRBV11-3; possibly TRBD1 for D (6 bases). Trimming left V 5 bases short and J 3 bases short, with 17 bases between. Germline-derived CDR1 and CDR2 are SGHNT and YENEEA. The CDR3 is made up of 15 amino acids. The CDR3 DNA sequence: TGTGCCAGCAGCCTACCGGGACATCGGGACTACGAGCAGTACTTC. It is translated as CASSLPGHRDYEQYF.

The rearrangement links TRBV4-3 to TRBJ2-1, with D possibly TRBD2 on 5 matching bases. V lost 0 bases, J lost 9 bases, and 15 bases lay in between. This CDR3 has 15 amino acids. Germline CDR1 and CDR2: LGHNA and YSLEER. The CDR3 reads CASSQDIGLPAEQFF. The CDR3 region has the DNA TGCGCCAGCAGCCAAGACATCGGACTCCCCGCTGAGCAGTTCTTC.

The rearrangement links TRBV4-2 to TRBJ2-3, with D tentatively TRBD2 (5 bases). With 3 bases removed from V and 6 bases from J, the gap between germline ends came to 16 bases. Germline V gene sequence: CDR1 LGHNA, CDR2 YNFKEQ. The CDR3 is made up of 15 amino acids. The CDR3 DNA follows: TGTGCCAGCAGCCAGCAGCGGTGGCGGTCCGATACGCAGTATTTT. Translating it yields CASSQQRWRSDTQYF.

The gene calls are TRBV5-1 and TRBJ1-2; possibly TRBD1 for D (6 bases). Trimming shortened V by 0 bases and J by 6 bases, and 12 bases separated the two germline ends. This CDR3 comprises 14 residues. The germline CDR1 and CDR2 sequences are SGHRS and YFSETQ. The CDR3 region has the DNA TGCGCCAGCAGCTTGGCGGGGGGGGCCCATGGCTACACCTTC. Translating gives CASSLAGGAHGYTF.

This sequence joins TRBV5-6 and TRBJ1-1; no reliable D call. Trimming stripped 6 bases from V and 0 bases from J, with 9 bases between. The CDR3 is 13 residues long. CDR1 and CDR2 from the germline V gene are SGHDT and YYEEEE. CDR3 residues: CASTSRMNTEAFF. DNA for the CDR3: TGTGCCAGCACCTCCCGTATGAACACTGAAGCTTTCTTT.

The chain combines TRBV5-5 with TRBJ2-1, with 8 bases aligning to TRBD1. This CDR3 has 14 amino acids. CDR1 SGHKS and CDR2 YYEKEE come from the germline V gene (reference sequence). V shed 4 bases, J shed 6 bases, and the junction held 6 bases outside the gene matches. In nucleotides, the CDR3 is TGTGCCAGCAGCAGAGGGGACAGGTTCAATGAGCAGTTCTTC. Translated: CASSRGDRFNEQFF.

The CDR3 DNA follows: TGTGCCAGCAGCTTTCACTCTCAGACAGGGGGCGCGGGCTACACCTTC. Translating gives CASSFHSQTGGAGYTF. This sequence joins TRBV7-8 and TRBJ1-2, with 10 positions matching TRBD1. This CDR3 is built from 16 residues. The trim removed 3 bases at V and 8 bases at J, leaving 12 bases unmatched. Germline CDR1 is SGHVS and CDR2 is FQNEAQ.

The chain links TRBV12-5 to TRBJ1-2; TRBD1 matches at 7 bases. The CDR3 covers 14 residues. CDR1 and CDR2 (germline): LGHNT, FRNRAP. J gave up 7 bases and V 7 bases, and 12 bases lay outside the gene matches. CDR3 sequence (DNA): TGTGCTAGTGCCCCCCAGGGGGGTATCCGTGGCTACACCTTC. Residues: CASAPQGGIRGYTF.